The T cell receptor beta chain described here comes from a study of blood T cell repertoires in COVID-19. Study background: Acute and convalescent COVID-19 specimens originated in the United States, Italy and Spain.

Germline V gives CDR1 MDHEN, CDR2 SYDVKM. There are 14 residues in the CDR3. V lost 5 bases, J lost 5 bases, and 6 bases stayed unmatched. In the original workflow: Quantification of nucleated cells was approximated via reference gene primer amplification. Sequencing was performed with immunoSEQ multiplex PCR; in TCRdb, only in-frame clones are kept and a portion is missing. V, J and clone size derive from that table, while D and trimming were established from the DNA sequence. The sample carries about 370,000 clones, 80% to 90% recorded once. Enrollees, about 18 to 89 years old, lived in about two dozen US areas. Participant-reported clinical history was the basis for cohort assignment. Regarding this clone: This sample also contains other DNA sequences that code for the same CDR3.

This rearrangement joins TRBV28 to TRBJ1-5, with 7 bases that match TRBD1. The clonotype comes from a man younger than 30 who had recovered from COVID-19. Sequencing was done on a sample of PBMCs or T cells enriched from blood (not recorded which). The CDR3 sequence: CASSSGQGDQPQHF. The CDR3 nucleotides read TGTGCCAGCAGTAGCGGGCAGGGGGATCAGCCCCAGCATTTT.